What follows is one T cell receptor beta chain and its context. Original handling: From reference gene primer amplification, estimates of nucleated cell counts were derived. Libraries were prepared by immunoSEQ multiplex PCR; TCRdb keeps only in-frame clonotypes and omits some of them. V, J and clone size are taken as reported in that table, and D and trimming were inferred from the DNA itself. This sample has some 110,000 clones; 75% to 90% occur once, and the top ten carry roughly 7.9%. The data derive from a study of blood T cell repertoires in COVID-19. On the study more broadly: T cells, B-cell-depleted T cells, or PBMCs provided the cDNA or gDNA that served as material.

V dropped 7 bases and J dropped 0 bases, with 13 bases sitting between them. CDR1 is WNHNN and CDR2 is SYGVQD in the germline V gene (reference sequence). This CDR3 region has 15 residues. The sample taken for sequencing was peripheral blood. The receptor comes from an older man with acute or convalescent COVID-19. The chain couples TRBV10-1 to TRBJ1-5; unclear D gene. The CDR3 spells CASTVNSYSNQPQHF. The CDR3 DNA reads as TGCGCCAGCACAGTAAATTCGTATAGCAATCAGCCCCAGCATTTT.